The 32 T cell receptor beta chains listed next were all sequenced from one sample in a study of control samples from healthy donors and cancer patients. Assay used: immunoSEQ multiplex PCR; TCRdb lists only in-frame clones, some missing. The sample yields some 74,000 clones, 94% seen once. The sequenced sample was blood. The receptors come from a woman aged 30 to 39 in good health.

This rearrangement joins TRBV11-3 to TRBJ1-1; D is undetermined. The CDR3 has 15 amino acids. The V and J ends lost 4 bases and 1 base respectively, with 13 bases between them. Germline-derived CDR1 and CDR2 are SGHNT and YENEEA. CDR3 nucleotide sequence: TGTGCCAGCAGCTATCGATCGTACAAGAACACTGAAGCTTTCTTT. This gives the protein CASSYRSYKNTEAFF.

The chain carries TRBV7-2 and TRBJ1-5, with unresolved D. The germline V gene encodes CDR1 SGHTA and CDR2 FQGNSA. The CDR3 is 12 amino acids. V was shortened by 3 bases and J by 6 bases, with 6 bases between the two germline ends. CDR3 in amino acids: CASSFPAQPQHF. The CDR3 nucleotides read TGTGCCAGCAGCTTTCCCGCTCAGCCCCAGCATTTT.

This chain links TRBV30 with TRBJ1-1; D perhaps matches TRBD1 (5 bases). Per the germline V gene, CDR1 is GTSNPN and CDR2 is SVGIG (reference sequence). The germline V and J ends were trimmed by 1 base and 9 bases, with 12 bases remaining between them. This CDR3 is built from 12 residues. Written as DNA, the CDR3 is TGTGCCTGGAGTGAGAGGCAGGGAAAAGCTTTCTTT. Its protein is CAWSERQGKAFF.

The chain couples TRBV5-1 to TRBJ1-6, with D maybe TRBD1 (6 bases). V lost 2 bases and J lost 10, with 13 bases in between. The CDR3 has 14 amino acids. Germline V lookup: CDR1 SGHRS, CDR2 YFSETQ. The CDR3 loop is CASSFMGAESPLHF. Here the CDR3 DNA reads TGCGCCAGCAGCTTTATGGGGGCAGAGTCACCCCTCCACTTT.

This clone was detected a few times. The chain combines TRBV11-3 with TRBJ2-2; TRBD1 might be the D (6 bases). The CDR3 totals 19 residues. Trimming took off 5 bases at V and 0 bases at J, with 22 bases between the two ends. Looked up from germline, CDR1 is SGHNT and CDR2 is YENEEA. DNA of the CDR3: TGTGCCAGCAGCGGAGGCACAGGGTTCTTAGGGGCGAACACCGGGGAGCTGTTTTTT. The encoded protein is CASSGGTGFLGANTGELFF.

The chain is built from TRBV30 and TRBJ1-1; D unclear. Per germline, CDR1 GTSNPN and CDR2 SVGIG (reference sequence). Deletions cut 0 bases from V and 6 bases from J, with 8 bases between. The CDR3 consists of 12 residues. The CDR3 DNA sequence: TGTGCCTGGAGTGTAGTTAGTGCTGAAGCTTTCTTT. Protein product: CAWSVVSAEAFF.

This chain links TRBV11-3 with TRBJ2-5; unclear D gene. Germline V gives CDR1 SGHNT, CDR2 YENEEA. CDR3 size: 14 residues. V was clipped by 0 bases and J by 6 bases, with 11 bases between them. CDR3 sequence: CASSLDLVQQTQYF. The CDR3 DNA is TGTGCCAGCAGCTTAGATCTCGTACAACAGACCCAGTACTTC.

The chain is built from TRBV6-1 and TRBJ1-5; the D gene is possibly TRBD1 (5 bases). From germline, CDR1 is MNHNS and CDR2 SASEGT. The CDR3 length is 17 residues. V lost 3 bases and J 3 bases, leaving 18 bases between the germline ends. The CDR3 loop reads CASSEFQGYEVNQPQHF. The CDR3 nucleotides are TGTGCCAGCAGTGAGTTTCAGGGTTATGAGGTCAATCAGCCCCAGCATTTT.

V gene TRBV4-1 combines with J gene TRBJ2-3; D is uncertain. The V gene's germline CDR1 is MGHRA and CDR2 YSYEKL. The CDR3 is 13 residues long. V lost 3 bases, J lost 2 bases, and 6 bases lay in between. CDR3 nucleotide sequence: TGCGCCAGCAGCCATACAGCCACAGATACGCAGTATTTT. As protein: CASSHTATDTQYF.

A single count supports this clone. V and J are TRBV3-1 (or the pseudogene TRBV3-2) and TRBJ1-2; D is uncertain. In germline, CDR1 is LGHDT, CDR2 YNNKEL (reference sequence). CDR3 length: 14 residues. Trimming shortened V by 5 bases and J by 4 bases, and 14 bases separated the two germline ends. The CDR3 loop is CASSSSEGSYGYTF. The CDR3 DNA reads as TGTGCCAGCAGCTCCAGTGAGGGATCCTATGGCTACACCTTC.

The chain combines TRBV19 with TRBJ1-3, with a possible D match to TRBD1 (6 bases). V lost 4 bases and J lost 2, with 9 bases in between. CDR3 length: 14 amino acids. Germline V CDR1 and CDR2: LNHDA, SQIVND (reference sequence). This chain's CDR3 is CASSTGQTGNTIYF. The CDR3 bases are TGTGCCAGTAGTACGGGACAAACTGGAAACACCATATATTTT.

The V gene is TRBV18, the J gene TRBJ1-6; possible D gene TRBD1, 5 bases. The CDR3 loop spans 17 amino acids. CDR1 is KGHSH and CDR2 is LQKENI in the germline V gene. Trimming removed 5 bases at V and 5 bases at J, with 19 bases between. This chain's CDR3 is CASSLGAGPANNSPLHF. The CDR3 bases are TGTGCCAGCTCATTGGGAGCGGGGCCGGCAAATAATTCACCCCTCCACTTT.

This clone was detected only once. The chain has TRBV3-1 (or the pseudogene TRBV3-2) and TRBJ2-7, with TRBD2 as a possible D gene (6 bases). Trimming took off 1 base at V and 3 bases at J, with 10 bases between the two ends. Germline V gene lookup returns CDR1 LGHDT and CDR2 YNNKEL (reference sequence). This CDR3 region has 14 residues. CDR3 coding DNA: TGTGCCAGCAGCCAAGGGCTGCGGGACTACGAGCAGTACTTC. Translating gives CASSQGLRDYEQYF.

The J gene is TRBJ2-1, the V gene TRBV5-5, with D possibly matching TRBD2 (7 bases). Germline CDR1 and CDR2: SGHKS and YYEKEE (reference sequence). V was cut by 3 bases and J by 5 bases, with 15 bases left in between. The CDR3 spans 15 residues. The CDR3 DNA is TGTGCCAGCAGCTCCCCCGGGGGGCTTAACAATGAGCAGTTCTTC. Translating it yields CASSSPGGLNNEQFF.

The chain uses TRBV4-1 and TRBJ1-2, with D tentatively TRBD1 (5 bases). Germline V lookup: CDR1 MGHRA, CDR2 YSYEKL. V gave up 1 base and J gave up 6 bases, with 21 bases separating them. This CDR3 has 17 residues. CDR3 region: CASSQGDGHRVGNGYTF. The CDR3 DNA follows: TGCGCCAGCAGCCAAGGGGACGGACACCGGGTCGGTAATGGCTACACCTTC.

For this clone: Other nucleotide sequences from this sample produce the same CDR3. The gene calls are TRBV6-2 or TRBV6-3 and TRBJ2-5; D uncertain. Trimming took off 3 bases at V and 2 bases at J, with 4 bases between the two ends. The CDR3 length is 12 residues. CDR1 MNHEY and CDR2 SVGEGT come from the germline V gene. Here the CDR3 DNA reads TGTGCCAGCAGTTATTTTCAAGAGACCCAGTACTTC. The encoded protein is CASSYFQETQYF.

V usage is TRBV5-8 and J usage is TRBJ1-5; D is ambiguous. This CDR3 has 16 amino acids. Trimming left V 0 bases short and J 0 bases short, with 10 bases between. The germline V gene has CDR1 SGHTS and CDR2 YDEGEE. Written as DNA, the CDR3 is TGTGCCAGCAGCTTGGGGCTCGTGGATAGCAATCAGCCCCAGCATTTT. This sequence encodes CASSLGLVDSNQPQHF.

CDR3 loop: CASKAILGANEKLFF. The CDR3 nucleotides read TGTGCCAGCAAAGCGATTTTAGGGGCTAATGAAAAACTGTTTTTT. This chain uses TRBV27 with TRBJ1-4, with TRBD1 as a possible D gene (5 bases). CDR1 is MNHEY, CDR2 SMNVEV, per germline (reference sequence). The CDR3 contains 15 residues. Trimming took off 7 bases at V and 3 bases at J, with 15 bases between the two ends.

This clone was observed once. V usage is TRBV25-1 and J usage is TRBJ2-2, with D hard to call. Trimming stripped 3 bases from V and 3 bases from J, with 8 bases between. Germline V CDR1 and CDR2: MGHDK, SYGVNS. CDR3 size: 14 residues. CDR3 bases: TGTGCCAGCAGTGAGCCTTTTGACACCGGGGAGCTGTTTTTT. This encodes CASSEPFDTGELFF.

The chain recombines TRBV21-1 with TRBJ2-1. TRBV21-1 is given as a pseudogene. The length of the CDR3 is 18 residues. The CDR3 loop reads CASSKAEAPGRSFYEQFF. CDR3 nucleotide sequence: TGTGCCAGCAGCAAAGCGGAAGCCCCGGGACGGTCATTTTATGAGCAGTTCTTC.

The chain uses TRBV5-5 and TRBJ2-2; 7 bases are shared with TRBD1. The V gene's germline CDR1 is SGHKS and CDR2 YYEKEE (reference sequence). V gave up 0 bases and J gave up 0 bases; unmatched junction bases: 2. The CDR3 runs to 16 residues. The DNA of the CDR3 is TGTGCCAGCAGCTTGGGACAGGGCGCGAACACCGGGGAGCTGTTTTTT. Translation gives CASSLGQGANTGELFF.

This chain uses TRBV21-1 with TRBJ2-7; no DNA check was done on the table's D call, TRBD1. TRBV21-1 is labeled a pseudogene. The CDR3 runs to 11 residues. The CDR3 loop reads CASSITYEQYV. The CDR3 nucleotides are TGTGCCAGCAGCATCACCTACGAGCAGTACGTC.

V usage is TRBV11-3 and J usage is TRBJ1-1; perhaps TRBD1 as D (6 bases). CDR1 and CDR2 (germline): SGHNT, YENEEA. Trimming left V 4 bases short and J 1 base short, with 10 bases between. The CDR3 has 14 amino acids. The DNA for the CDR3 is TGTGCCAGCAGCTCCAACAGGGCGAACACTGAAGCTTTCTTT. Translated: CASSSNRANTEAFF.

The V call is TRBV6-5, the J call TRBJ1-3; no reliable D call. V was pared by 6 bases and J by 0 bases, with 9 bases between. In germline, CDR1 is MNHEY, CDR2 SVGAGI. The CDR3 contains 14 residues. CDR3 in DNA: TGTGCCAGCAGACCCGACATCTCTGGAAACACCATATATTTT. Translated, it gives CASRPDISGNTIYF.

The chain employs TRBV27 and TRBJ2-2, with 11 bases matching TRBD2. The V gene end was trimmed by 6 bases and the J gene end by 4 bases; junction bases not matched to a gene: 16. The V gene's germline CDR1 is MNHEY and CDR2 SMNVEV (reference sequence). The CDR3 totals 19 residues. The DNA of the CDR3 is TGTGCCAGCAGAAGTTATCAGGTAGCGGGGGGGCCTGTCACCGGGGAGCTGTTTTTT. Translated: CASRSYQVAGGPVTGELFF.

As concerns this clone: One end of the junction fails to match germline, which may point to a read error. J is TRBJ1-2 and V is TRBV2; D is unclear. The CDR3 is made up of 11 amino acids. Germline V gives CDR1 SNHLY, CDR2 FYNNEI. The CDR3 loop reads CASREVYGYTF. The CDR3 DNA reads as TGTGCCAGCAGGGAAGTCTATGGCTACACCTTC.

This clone was recorded only once. V gene TRBV12-3 or TRBV12-4 combines with J gene TRBJ1-1, with D possibly TRBD1 on 5 matching bases. The CDR3 totals 13 residues. Trimming cost V 3 bases and J 5 bases, with 10 bases left between them. The CDR3 DNA reads TGTGCCAGCAGTTTCCAGGGTTCGACTGAAGCTTTCTTT. It yields the protein CASSFQGSTEAFF.

The chain has TRBV19 and TRBJ1-5, with 11 bases fitting TRBD1. The CDR3 consists of 15 residues. V shed 7 bases, J shed 4 bases, and the junction held 6 bases outside the gene matches. Germline V gene sequence: CDR1 LNHDA, CDR2 SQIVND (reference sequence). For the CDR3, the DNA is TGTGCCAGTACAACGGACAGGGGGCATAATCAGCCCCAGCATTTT. It yields the protein CASTTDRGHNQPQHF.

CDR3: CASSADAQGNEQFF. DNA for the CDR3: TGTGCCAGTAGTGCAGACGCACAAGGCAATGAGCAGTTCTTC. This chain joins TRBV19 and TRBJ2-1; D unclear. Between the trimmed V and J ends, which lost 5 bases and 6 bases, there was a span of 14 bases. CDR3 length: 14 residues. Germline values: CDR1 LNHDA, CDR2 SQIVND (reference sequence).

V and J are TRBV6-6 and TRBJ1-1; TRBD1 is a possible D gene (6 bases). The CDR3 consists of 14 residues. V was cut by 5 bases and J by 6 bases, with 16 bases left in between. Germline CDR1 and CDR2: MNHNY and SVGAGI (reference sequence). CDR3 sequence (DNA): TGTGCCAGCAGTCCCTGGGGGGGGGCGCCTGAAGCTTTCTTT. This gives the protein CASSPWGGAPEAFF.

The chain couples TRBV7-2 to TRBJ1-1; unclear D gene. This CDR3 is 11 amino acids long. Per the germline V gene, CDR1 is SGHTA and CDR2 is FQGNSA. V was cut by 6 bases and J by 5 bases, with 7 bases left in between. The CDR3 region is CASRWGTEAFF. DNA of the CDR3: TGTGCCAGCAGGTGGGGAACTGAAGCTTTCTTT.

The rearrangement joins TRBV6-5 to TRBJ2-3; 8 nucleotides align to TRBD1. CDR3 length: 15 residues. V was clipped by 6 bases and J by 3 bases; unmatched bases: 8. CDR1 MNHEY and CDR2 SVGAGI come from the germline V gene. CDR3 in DNA: TGTGCCAGCAGACTCAGGGGGCGAGTGACAGATACGCAGTATTTT. It yields the protein CASRLRGRVTDTQYF.